The text below deals with one T cell receptor beta chain. The germline V gene has CDR1 SGHRS and CDR2 YFSETQ. The CDR3 has 17 amino acids. Deletions cut 4 bases from V and 6 bases from J, with 25 bases between. Seattle enrolled patients during active infection and tracked them longitudinally. The source of the sample is a study of blood T cell repertoires in COVID-19. Here immunoSEQ multiplex PCR was the method, and the copy in TCRdb shows in-frame clones only, minus some. The data contain about 160,000 clones, approximately 79% of them seen just once; the ten biggest clones take up roughly 8%. V usage is TRBV5-1 and J usage is TRBJ1-2, with TRBD1 as a possible D gene (6 bases). The TCR sequence derives from a woman aged 60-75 years with COVID-19, enrolled during active disease. Sequenced material: peripheral blood. This CDR3 reads CASSRLGTEAQGNGYTF. In DNA, the CDR3 is TGCGCCAGCAGCCGTTTAGGGACCGAGGCTCAGGGGAATGGCTACACCTTC.